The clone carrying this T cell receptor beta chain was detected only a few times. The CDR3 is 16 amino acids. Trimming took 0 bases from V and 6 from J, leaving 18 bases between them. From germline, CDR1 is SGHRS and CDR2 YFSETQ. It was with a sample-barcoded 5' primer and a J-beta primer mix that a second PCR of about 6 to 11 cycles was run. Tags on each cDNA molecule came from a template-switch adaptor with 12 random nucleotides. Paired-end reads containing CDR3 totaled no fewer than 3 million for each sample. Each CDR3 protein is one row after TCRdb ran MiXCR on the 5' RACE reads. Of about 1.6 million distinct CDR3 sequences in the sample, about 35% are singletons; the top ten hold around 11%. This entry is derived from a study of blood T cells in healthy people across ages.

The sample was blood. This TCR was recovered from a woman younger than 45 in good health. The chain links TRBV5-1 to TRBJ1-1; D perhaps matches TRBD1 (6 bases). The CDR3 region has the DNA TGCGCCAGCAGCTTGGCCCCAACTAGACAGGAATCTGAAGCTTTCTTT. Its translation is CASSLAPTRQESEAFF.